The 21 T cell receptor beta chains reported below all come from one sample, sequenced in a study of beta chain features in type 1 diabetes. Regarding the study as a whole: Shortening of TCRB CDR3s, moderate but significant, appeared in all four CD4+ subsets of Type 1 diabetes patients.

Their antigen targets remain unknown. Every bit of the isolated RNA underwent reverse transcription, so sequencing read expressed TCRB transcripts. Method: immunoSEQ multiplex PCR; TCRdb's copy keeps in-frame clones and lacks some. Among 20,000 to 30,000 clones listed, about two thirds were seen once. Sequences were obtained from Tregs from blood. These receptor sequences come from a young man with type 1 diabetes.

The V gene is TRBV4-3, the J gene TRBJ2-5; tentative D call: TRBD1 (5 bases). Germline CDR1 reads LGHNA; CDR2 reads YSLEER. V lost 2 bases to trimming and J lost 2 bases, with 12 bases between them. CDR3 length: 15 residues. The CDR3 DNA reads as TGCGCCAGCAGCCAACAGGGATTGGAACAAGAGACCCAGTACTTC. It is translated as CASSQQGLEQETQYF.

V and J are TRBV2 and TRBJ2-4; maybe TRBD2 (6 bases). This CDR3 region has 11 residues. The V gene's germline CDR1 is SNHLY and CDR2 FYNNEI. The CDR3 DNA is TGTGCTCTATCGGGAGAAAACATTCAGTACTTC. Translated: CALSGENIQYF.

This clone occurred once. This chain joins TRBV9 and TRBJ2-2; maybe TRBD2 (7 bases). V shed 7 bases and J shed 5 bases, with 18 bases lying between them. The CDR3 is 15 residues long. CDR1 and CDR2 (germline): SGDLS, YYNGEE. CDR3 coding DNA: TGTGCCAGCTCCGCGGCGGGGGCAGGGACCGGGGAGCTGTTTTTT. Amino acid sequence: CASSAAGAGTGELFF.

The CDR3 reads CASSEPSGAGYEQYF. In nucleotides, the CDR3 is TGTGCCAGCAGTGAACCCTCCGGGGCGGGGTACGAGCAGTACTTC. The chain has TRBV2 and TRBJ2-7, with TRBD2 as a possible D gene (6 bases). Germline CDR1 and CDR2: SNHLY and FYNNEI. Trimming cost V 2 bases and J 4 bases, with 15 bases left between them. The CDR3 is made up of 15 amino acids.

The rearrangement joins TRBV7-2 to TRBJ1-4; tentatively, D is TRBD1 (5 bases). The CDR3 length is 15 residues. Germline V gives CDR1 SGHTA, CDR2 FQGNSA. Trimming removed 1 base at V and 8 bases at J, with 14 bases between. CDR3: CASSLEGVVGEKLFF. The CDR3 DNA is TGTGCCAGCAGCTTAGAAGGGGTAGTAGGGGAAAAACTGTTTTTT.

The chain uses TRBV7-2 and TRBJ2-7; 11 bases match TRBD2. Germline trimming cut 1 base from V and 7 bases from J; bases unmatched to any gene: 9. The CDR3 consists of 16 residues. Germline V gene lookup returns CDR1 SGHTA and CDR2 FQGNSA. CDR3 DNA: TGTGCCAGCAGCTTAGTGGGTAGCGGGGGGGCTGGGGAGCAGTACTTC. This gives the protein CASSLVGSGGAGEQYF.

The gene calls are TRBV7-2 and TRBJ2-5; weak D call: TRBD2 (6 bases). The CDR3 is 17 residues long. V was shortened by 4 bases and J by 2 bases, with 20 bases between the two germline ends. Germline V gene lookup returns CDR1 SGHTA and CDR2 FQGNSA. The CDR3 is CASSSGLARGIQETQYF. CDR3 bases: TGTGCCAGCAGCTCGGGGCTAGCGAGGGGTATACAAGAGACCCAGTACTTC.

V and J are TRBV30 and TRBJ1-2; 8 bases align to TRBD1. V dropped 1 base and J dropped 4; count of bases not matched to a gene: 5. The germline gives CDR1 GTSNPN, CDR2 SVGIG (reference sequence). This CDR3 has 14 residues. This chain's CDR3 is CAWSAETGVYGYTF. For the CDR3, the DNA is TGTGCCTGGAGTGCAGAGACAGGGGTCTATGGCTACACCTTC.

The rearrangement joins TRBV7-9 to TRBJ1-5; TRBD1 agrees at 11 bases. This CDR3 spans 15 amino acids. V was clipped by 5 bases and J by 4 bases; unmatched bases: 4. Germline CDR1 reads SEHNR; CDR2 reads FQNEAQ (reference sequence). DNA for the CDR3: TGTGCCAGCAGCGAGGGGACAGGGGGTAATCAGCCCCAGCATTTT. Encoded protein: CASSEGTGGNQPQHF.

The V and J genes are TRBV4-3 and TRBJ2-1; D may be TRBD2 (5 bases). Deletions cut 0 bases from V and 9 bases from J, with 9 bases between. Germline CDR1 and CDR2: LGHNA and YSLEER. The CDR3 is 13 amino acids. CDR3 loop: CASSQEGSREQFF. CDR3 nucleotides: TGCGCCAGCAGCCAAGAAGGGAGCCGTGAGCAGTTCTTC.

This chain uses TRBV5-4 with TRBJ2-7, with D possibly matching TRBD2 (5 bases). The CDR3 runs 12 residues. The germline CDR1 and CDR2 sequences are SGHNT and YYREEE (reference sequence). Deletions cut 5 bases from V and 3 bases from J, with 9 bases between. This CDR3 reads CASSRGLYEQYF. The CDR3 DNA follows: TGTGCCAGCAGTCGTGGACTCTACGAGCAGTACTTC.

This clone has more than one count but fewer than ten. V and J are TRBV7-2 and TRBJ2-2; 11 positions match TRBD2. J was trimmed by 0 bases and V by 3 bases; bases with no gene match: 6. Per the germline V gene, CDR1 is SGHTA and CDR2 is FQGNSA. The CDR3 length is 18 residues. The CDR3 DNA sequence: TGTGCCAGCAGCTTCCGGACTAGCGGGTTCGCGAACACCGGGGAGCTGTTTTTT. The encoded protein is CASSFRTSGFANTGELFF. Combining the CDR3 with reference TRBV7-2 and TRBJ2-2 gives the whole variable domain GAGVSQSPSNKVTEKGKDVELRCDPISGHTALYWYRQSLGQGLEFLIYFQGNSAPDKSGLPSDRFSAERTGGSVSTLTIQRTQQEDSAVYLCASSFRTSGFANTGELFFGEGSRLTVL.

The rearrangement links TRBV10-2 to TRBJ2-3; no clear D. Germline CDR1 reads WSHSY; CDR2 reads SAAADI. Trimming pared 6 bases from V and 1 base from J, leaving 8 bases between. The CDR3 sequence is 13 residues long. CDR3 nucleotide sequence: TGCGCCAGCAGAGATACAGGCACAGATACGCAGTATTTT. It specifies CASRDTGTDTQYF.

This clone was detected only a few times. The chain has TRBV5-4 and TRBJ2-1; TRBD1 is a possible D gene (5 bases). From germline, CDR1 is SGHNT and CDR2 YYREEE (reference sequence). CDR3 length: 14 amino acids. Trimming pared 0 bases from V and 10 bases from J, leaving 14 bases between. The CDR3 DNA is TGTGCCAGCAGCTTGGGGGGCCCCCTTAGGGAGCAGTTCTTC. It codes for CASSLGGPLREQFF.

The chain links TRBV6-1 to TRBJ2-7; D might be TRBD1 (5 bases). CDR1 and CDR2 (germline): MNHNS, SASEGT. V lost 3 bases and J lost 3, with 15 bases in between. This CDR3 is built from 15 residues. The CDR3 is CASSDGVGRIYEQYF. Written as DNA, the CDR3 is TGTGCCAGCAGTGACGGAGTGGGGCGGATCTACGAGCAGTACTTC.

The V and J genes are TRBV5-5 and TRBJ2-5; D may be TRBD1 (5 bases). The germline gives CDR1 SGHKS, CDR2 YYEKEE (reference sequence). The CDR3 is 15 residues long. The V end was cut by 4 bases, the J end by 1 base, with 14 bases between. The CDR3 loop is CASSPRRAFQETQYF. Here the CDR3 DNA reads TGTGCCAGCAGCCCCCGCAGGGCCTTCCAAGAGACCCAGTACTTC.

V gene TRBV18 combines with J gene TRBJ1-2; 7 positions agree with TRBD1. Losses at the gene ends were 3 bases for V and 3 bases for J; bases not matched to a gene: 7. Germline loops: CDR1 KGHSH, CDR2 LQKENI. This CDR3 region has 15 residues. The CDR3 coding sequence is TGTGCCAGCTCACCTACCTCAGGGGGGTACTATGGCTACACCTTC. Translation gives CASSPTSGGYYGYTF.

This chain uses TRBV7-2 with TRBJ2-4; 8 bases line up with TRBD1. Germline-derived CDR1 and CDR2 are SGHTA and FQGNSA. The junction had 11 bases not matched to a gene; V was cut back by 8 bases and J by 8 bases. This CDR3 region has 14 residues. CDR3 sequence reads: CASRSPGGGYIQYF. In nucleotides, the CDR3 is TGTGCCAGCCGATCCCCAGGGGGCGGGTACATTCAGTACTTC.

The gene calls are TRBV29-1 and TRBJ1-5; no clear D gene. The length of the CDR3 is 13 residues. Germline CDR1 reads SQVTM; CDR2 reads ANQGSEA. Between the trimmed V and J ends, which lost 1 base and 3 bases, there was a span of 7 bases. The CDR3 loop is CSVEGGNNQPQHF. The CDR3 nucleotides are TGCAGCGTTGAAGGAGGGAACAATCAGCCCCAGCATTTT.

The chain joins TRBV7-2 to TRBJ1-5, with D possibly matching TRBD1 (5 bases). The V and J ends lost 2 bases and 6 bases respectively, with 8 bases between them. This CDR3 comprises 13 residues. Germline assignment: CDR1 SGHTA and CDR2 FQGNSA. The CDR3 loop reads CASSLQRGQPQHF. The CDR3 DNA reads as TGTGCCAGCAGCTTACAAAGGGGTCAGCCCCAGCATTTT.

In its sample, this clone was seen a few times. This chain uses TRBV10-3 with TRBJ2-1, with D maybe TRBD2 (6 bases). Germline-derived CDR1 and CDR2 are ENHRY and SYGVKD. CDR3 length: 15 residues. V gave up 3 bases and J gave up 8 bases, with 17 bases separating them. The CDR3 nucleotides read TGTGCCATCAGTGATATGGCGGGCCGGGGGTATGAGCAGTTCTTC. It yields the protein CAISDMAGRGYEQFF.